The 30 T cell receptor beta chains listed next were all sequenced from one sample in a study of human T cells and chemical hapten exposure. As to time point: patch test 2, 6 weeks after DPC sensitization. The sample's treatment: therapeutic diphenylcyclopropenone sensitization with weekly scalp DPC. TCRdb re-called the RACE reads with MiXCR, one entry per CDR3 protein. Among tens of thousands of distinct CDR3 sequences listed, roughly 10% were seen once. This specimen was whole blood, taken in connection with sensitization to the hapten diphenylcyclopropenone (DPC). These TCRs come from a woman between 50 and 59 years old with alopecia areata. Some clones in this sample may be carry-over from other donors' samples.

This chain links TRBV29-1 with TRBJ2-1; the D gene is possibly TRBD1 (6 bases). Germline loops: CDR1 SQVTM, CDR2 ANQGSEA. The CDR3 covers 12 residues. V lost 7 bases and J 14 bases, leaving 21 bases between the germline ends. CDR3 sequence reads: CSALDSQEGKFF. The CDR3 coding sequence is TGCAGCGCACTGGACAGCCAAGAAGGAAAGTTCTTC.

This clonotype has at least ten counts. The rearrangement links TRBV5-1 to TRBJ2-7; 8 positions agree with TRBD1. J gave up 4 bases and V 4 bases, and 7 bases lay outside the gene matches. The CDR3 has 14 amino acids. CDR1 is SGHRS and CDR2 is YFSETQ in the germline V gene. CDR3 region: CASSPGQGLYEQYF. As DNA, the CDR3 is TGCGCCAGCAGCCCAGGACAGGGTCTGTACGAGCAGTACTTC.

This clonotype was seen a few times. V gene TRBV7-9 combines with J gene TRBJ2-2; a weak D match, TRBD1 (6 bases). The CDR3 is 14 amino acids. Trimming cost V 5 bases and J 2 bases, with 9 bases left between them. The germline V gene encodes CDR1 SEHNR and CDR2 FQNEAQ (reference sequence). CDR3: CASSQDSNTGELFF. The CDR3 DNA reads TGTGCCAGCAGCCAGGACAGTAACACCGGGGAGCTGTTTTTT.

This clonotype has just a few counts. This chain joins TRBV29-1 and TRBJ2-7; 13 bases match TRBD2. Germline CDR1 reads SQVTM; CDR2 reads ANQGSEA. V gave up 7 bases and J gave up 5 bases; unmatched junction bases: 2. The CDR3 has 12 amino acids. CDR3 coding DNA: TGCAGCGCCGGGACTAGCGGGAACGAGCAGTACTTC. This codes for CSAGTSGNEQYF.

This clonotype was counted ten times or more. The chain is built from TRBV6-6 and TRBJ1-4; D is possibly TRBD1 (6 bases). This CDR3 spans 14 amino acids. Per germline, CDR1 MNHNY and CDR2 SVGAGI (reference sequence). The V end was cut by 2 bases, the J end by 7 bases, with 11 bases between. The CDR3 sequence: CASSYTGGAEKLFF. The CDR3 nucleotides read TGTGCCAGCAGTTACACCGGGGGGGCTGAAAAACTGTTTTTT.

This clonotype appeared many times. The V call is TRBV20-1, the J call TRBJ1-1, with D perhaps TRBD1 (5 bases). The V gene's germline CDR1 is DFQATT and CDR2 SNEGSKA (reference sequence). The ends were cut back, 4 bases at V and 5 bases at J, with 14 bases in the middle. The CDR3 runs 13 residues. The CDR3 region is CSATGNVGTEAFF. CDR3 nucleotides: TGCAGTGCTACAGGGAATGTAGGGACTGAAGCTTTCTTT.

This clonotype showed up many times. The chain links TRBV11-2 to TRBJ2-7; D gene uncertain. In germline, CDR1 is SGHAT, CDR2 FQNNGV. There are 14 residues in the CDR3. V was shortened by 0 bases and J by 7 bases, with 13 bases between the two germline ends. The CDR3 sequence: CASSLDTPPLEQYF. The CDR3 DNA is TGTGCCAGCAGCTTAGATACCCCCCCCTTAGAGCAGTACTTC. Looking up the rest from reference TRBV11-2 and TRBJ2-7 gives the full variable domain: EAGVAQSPRYKIIEKRQSVAFWCNPISGHATLYWYQQILGQGPKLLIQFQNNGVVDDSQLPKDRFSAERLKGVDSTLKIQPAKLEDSAVYLCASSLDTPPLEQYFGPGTRLTVT.

Many counts were recorded for this clonotype. The J gene is TRBJ2-3, the V gene TRBV5-6; maybe TRBD2 (5 bases). CDR1 is SGHDT and CDR2 is YYEEEE in the germline V gene. Trimming took off 2 bases at V and 4 bases at J, with 17 bases between the two ends. CDR3 length equals 16 residues. The CDR3 coding sequence is TGTGCCAGCAGCTTCGGTAGCGCCCTCGGATCAGATACGCAGTATTTT. Translation: CASSFGSALGSDTQYF. The full variable domain, its missing parts supplied by reference TRBV5-6 and TRBJ2-3, is DAGVTQSPTHLIKTRGQQVTLRCSPKSGHDTVSWYQQALGQGPQFIFQYYEEEERQRGNFPDRFSGHQFPNYSSELNVNALLLGDSALYLCASSFGSALGSDTQYFGPGTRLTVL.

The chain is built from TRBV21-1 and TRBJ1-2; the table's TRBD1 call for D was not verified on the DNA. TRBV21-1 is reported as a pseudogene. The CDR3 is 13 residues long. CDR3 nucleotide sequence: TGTGCCAGCAGCCCAAAGGGGCCGGACCTCTACACCTTC. Amino acid sequence: CASSPKGPDLYTF.

The chain employs TRBV7-9 and TRBJ1-6; the match to TRBD1 covers 9 bases. J lost 7 bases, V lost 5 bases, and 6 bases had no gene match. The CDR3 is 15 amino acids. Germline loops: CDR1 SEHNR, CDR2 FQNEAQ (reference sequence). In nucleotides, the CDR3 is TGTGCCAGCAGCCCCCCCGGGACAGGGAATTCACCCCTCCACTTT. Amino acids: CASSPPGTGNSPLHF.

V and J are TRBV18 and TRBJ2-5, with 7 bases identical to TRBD1. The junction had 21 bases not matched to a gene; V was cut back by 2 bases and J by 9 bases. Germline CDR1 KGHSH, CDR2 LQKENI. There are 18 residues in the CDR3. In DNA form, the CDR3 reads TGTGCCAGCTCACCATTCGAATTGGGACAGAGTAACAAGAGGCCCCAGTACTTC. This gives the protein CASSPFELGQSNKRPQYF.

This clonotype was recorded a few times. The chain uses TRBV14 and TRBJ2-5, with a tentative D call TRBD1 (5 bases). Per the germline V gene, CDR1 is SGHDN and CDR2 is FVKESK. Trimming cost V 0 bases and J 2 bases, with 10 bases left between them. The CDR3 has 15 residues. The CDR3 region has the DNA TGTGCCAGCAGCCAAGATCTGGGGCCTCAAGAGACCCAGTACTTC. It is translated as CASSQDLGPQETQYF.

This clonotype showed up many times. This chain joins TRBV28 and TRBJ2-4, with D possibly TRBD2 on 7 matching bases. The germline V gene has CDR1 MDHEN and CDR2 SYDVKM. V shed 8 bases and J shed 3 bases, with 17 bases lying between them. This CDR3 has 15 residues. The DNA of the CDR3 is TGTGCCAGCGCCTCCCAGGGGAGGGGCAAAAACATTCAGTACTTC. Protein: CASASQGRGKNIQYF.

Many counts were recorded for this clonotype. V usage is TRBV7-8 and J usage is TRBJ1-1; the D is unclear. The length of the CDR3 is 15 residues. Germline lookup yields CDR1 SGHVS and CDR2 FQNEAQ. Trimming removed 5 bases from V and 4 bases from J, with 17 bases in between. CDR3: CASSPRTVGVTEAFF. The CDR3 DNA follows: TGTGCCAGCAGCCCCCGGACCGTTGGGGTCACTGAAGCTTTCTTT.

This chain connects TRBV6-6 to TRBJ1-1; tentative D call: TRBD1 (5 bases). The CDR3 loop spans 11 amino acids. Germline V gene lookup returns CDR1 MNHNY and CDR2 SVGAGI (reference sequence). Trimming took 5 bases from V and 8 from J, leaving 9 bases between them. CDR3 amino acids: CASSQGSEAFF. CDR3 nucleotides: TGTGCCAGCAGTCAGGGATCGGAAGCTTTCTTT.

This clonotype was seen repeatedly, ten times or more. This rearrangement joins TRBV5-6 to TRBJ2-1; 11 bases line up with TRBD2. The V segment lost 0 bases and the J segment 8 bases; nucleotides outside the gene matches: 7. This CDR3 is built from 16 residues. The germline V gene has CDR1 SGHDT and CDR2 YYEEEE. The CDR3 loop reads CASSLGLAGTTDEQFF. CDR3 sequence (DNA): TGTGCCAGCAGCTTGGGACTAGCGGGAACAACGGATGAGCAGTTCTTC.

This clonotype has a count of ten or more. The chain couples TRBV20-1 to TRBJ2-5; 7 bases line up with TRBD2. The CDR3 is 14 amino acids. CDR1 is DFQATT and CDR2 is SNEGSKA in the germline V gene (reference sequence). With V trimmed by 2 bases and J by 4 bases, 7 bases remained unmatched. CDR3 DNA: TGCAGTGCTAGACCCCAGGGAGGGACAGAGACCCAGTACTTC. Protein: CSARPQGGTETQYF.

This clonotype was seen only a few times. The gene calls are TRBV6-2 or TRBV6-3 and TRBJ1-3; the match to TRBD1 covers 7 bases. Germline CDR1 and CDR2: MNHEY and SVGEGT. CDR3 length equals 15 residues. Trimming removed 6 bases from V and 0 bases from J; junction bases left unmatched: 5. In nucleotides, the CDR3 is TGTGCCAGCAGACGACAGGGAGGCTCTGGAAACACCATATATTTT. Translating it yields CASRRQGGSGNTIYF.

The chain recombines TRBV7-2 with TRBJ2-7; D is unresolved. This CDR3 contains 13 residues. Trimming removed 5 bases from V and 2 bases from J, with 10 bases in between. Germline CDR1 and CDR2: SGHTA and FQGNSA. CDR3 DNA sequence: TGTGCCAGCAGCACAGACCCTACCTACGAGCAGTACTTC. It encodes CASSTDPTYEQYF.

This clonotype was seen ten or more times. The J gene is TRBJ2-1, the V gene TRBV27; TRBD2 aligns across 10 bases. The CDR3 spans 17 residues. Germline assignment: CDR1 MNHEY and CDR2 SMNVEV (reference sequence). V lost 3 bases and J lost 0; bases outside the gene matches: 5. The CDR3 spells CASSLTSGSPSYNEQFF. CDR3 DNA: TGTGCCAGCAGTTTGACTAGCGGGTCCCCCTCCTACAATGAGCAGTTCTTC.

This clonotype turned up a few times. This chain links TRBV6-5 with TRBJ2-3; no definite D call. CDR1 is MNHEY, CDR2 SVGAGI, per germline. The length of the CDR3 is 12 residues. The V end was cut by 5 bases, the J end by 2 bases, with 5 bases between. CDR3: CASSKNTDTQYF. The DNA for the CDR3 is TGTGCCAGCAGTAAAAACACAGATACGCAGTATTTT.

This clonotype turned up a few times. This chain uses TRBV27 with TRBJ2-7; D remains unclear. This CDR3 spans 14 amino acids. Germline CDR1 reads MNHEY; CDR2 reads SMNVEV (reference sequence). Trimming pared 3 bases from V and 0 bases from J, leaving 9 bases between. The CDR3 loop is CASSLVGPSYEQYF. CDR3 nucleotide sequence: TGTGCCAGCAGTTTGGTAGGGCCCTCCTACGAGCAGTACTTC.

This clonotype occurred many times. The V and J genes are TRBV9 and TRBJ2-1; the match to TRBD1 covers 7 bases. This CDR3 is built from 16 residues. Germline assignment: CDR1 SGDLS and CDR2 YYNGEE. The V and J ends lost 9 bases and 7 bases, in that order; junction bases with no gene match: 19. CDR3 bases: TGTGCCACAAACCCCTTCCGACAGGGCGTGGGGAATGAGCAGTTCTTC. Residues: CATNPFRQGVGNEQFF. Based on the CDR3 plus reference TRBV9 and TRBJ2-1, the full variable domain is DSGVTQTPKHLITATGQRVTLRCSPRSGDLSVYWYQQSLDQGLQFLIQYYNGEERAKGNILERFSAQQFPDLHSELNLSSLELGDSALYFCATNPFRQGVGNEQFFGPGTRLTVL.

The table lists this clonotype with many counts. This sequence joins TRBV19 and TRBJ2-3; unclear D gene. The germline gives CDR1 LNHDA, CDR2 SQIVND (reference sequence). V lost 3 bases and J 6 bases, leaving 16 bases between the germline ends. The CDR3 has 15 residues. CDR3 sequence reads: CASSMPDVPLDTQYF. The CDR3 nucleotides are TGTGCCAGTAGTATGCCCGACGTCCCACTGGATACGCAGTATTTT.

A few counts support this clonotype. The chain is built from TRBV12-3 or TRBV12-4 and TRBJ2-3; D tentatively reads TRBD1 or TRBD2 (5 bases each). The V gene lost 0 bases and the J gene lost 0 bases, with 10 bases spanning the gap. The CDR3 contains 16 residues. The CDR3 coding sequence is TGTGCCAGCAGTTTAGCGGGACCCTCTAGCACAGATACGCAGTATTTT. Encoded protein: CASSLAGPSSTDTQYF.

Here the CDR3 reads CASSLFQANYGYTF. The CDR3 DNA sequence: TGTGCCAGCAGTCTCTTTCAGGCTAACTATGGCTACACCTTC. The chain carries TRBV6-5 and TRBJ1-2, with D uncertain. The CDR3 has 14 amino acids. The germline CDR1 and CDR2 sequences are MNHEY and SVGAGI. Trimming left V 5 bases short and J 0 bases short, with 10 bases between.

This clonotype was found many times. The chain uses TRBV20-1 and TRBJ2-7; 11 positions agree with TRBD2. The germline V gene encodes CDR1 DFQATT and CDR2 SNEGSKA (reference sequence). With 5 bases clipped from V and 4 bases from J, the junction kept 10 bases outside the gene matches. This CDR3 has 15 residues. The CDR3 sequence: CSAGVAGGPTYEQYF. The DNA for the CDR3 is TGCAGTGCTGGGGTAGCGGGAGGGCCGACATACGAGCAGTACTTC.

This clonotype has ten or more counts. This sequence joins TRBV18 and TRBJ1-2, with 12 nucleotides matching TRBD1. The CDR3 runs to 17 residues. The germline V gene has CDR1 KGHSH and CDR2 LQKENI. With V trimmed by 1 base and J by 2 bases, 5 bases remained unmatched. The CDR3 loop is CASSPRGQGALNYGYTF. CDR3 sequence (DNA): TGTGCCAGCTCACCACGGGGACAGGGGGCCCTCAACTATGGCTACACCTTC.

This clonotype was counted a few times. This chain links TRBV20-1 with TRBJ2-3; TRBD2 matches 10 bases. Losses at the gene ends were 3 bases for V and 0 bases for J; bases not matched to a gene: 0. From germline, CDR1 is DFQATT and CDR2 SNEGSKA (reference sequence). This CDR3 has 14 residues. The CDR3 loop reads CSARTSGSTDTQYF. The DNA of the CDR3 is TGCAGTGCTAGGACTAGCGGGAGCACAGATACGCAGTATTTT.

With respect to this clonotype: Being one base from a much bigger clone, this may be a read error. This rearrangement joins TRBV29-1 to TRBJ2-1; D gene ambiguous. CDR3 length: 12 amino acids. Germline V lookup: CDR1 SQVTM, CDR2 ANQGSEA. CDR3 DNA sequence: TGCAGCGCCCCGGGCTTCTGGAATGGGCAGTTCTTC. Its translation: CSAPGFWNGQFF.